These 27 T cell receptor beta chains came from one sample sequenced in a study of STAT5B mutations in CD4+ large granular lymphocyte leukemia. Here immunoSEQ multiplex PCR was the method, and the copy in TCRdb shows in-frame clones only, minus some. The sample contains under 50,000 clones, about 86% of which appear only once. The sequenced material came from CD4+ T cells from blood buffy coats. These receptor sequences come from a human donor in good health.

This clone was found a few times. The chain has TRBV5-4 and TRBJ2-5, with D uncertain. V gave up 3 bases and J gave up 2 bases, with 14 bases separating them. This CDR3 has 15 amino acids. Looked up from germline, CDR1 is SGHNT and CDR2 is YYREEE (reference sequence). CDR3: CASSSRVRIQETQYF. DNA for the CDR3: TGTGCCAGCAGCTCCCGGGTCCGGATACAAGAGACCCAGTACTTC.

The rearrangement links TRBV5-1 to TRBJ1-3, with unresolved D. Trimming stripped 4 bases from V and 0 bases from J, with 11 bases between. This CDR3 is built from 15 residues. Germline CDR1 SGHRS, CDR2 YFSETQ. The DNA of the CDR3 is TGCGCCAGCAGCCCGGACCCTTCCTCTGGAAACACCATATATTTT. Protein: CASSPDPSSGNTIYF.

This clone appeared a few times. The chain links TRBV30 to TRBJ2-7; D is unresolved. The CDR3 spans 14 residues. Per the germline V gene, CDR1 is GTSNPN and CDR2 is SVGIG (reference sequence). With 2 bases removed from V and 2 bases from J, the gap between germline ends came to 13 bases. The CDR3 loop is CAWSLGYVAYEQYF. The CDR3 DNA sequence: TGTGCCTGGAGTTTGGGTTACGTGGCCTACGAGCAGTACTTC.

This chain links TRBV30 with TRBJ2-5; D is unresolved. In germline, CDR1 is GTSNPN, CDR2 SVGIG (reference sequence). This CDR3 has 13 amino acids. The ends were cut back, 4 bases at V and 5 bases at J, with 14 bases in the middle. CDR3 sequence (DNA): TGTGCCTGGAACCCGGCGGTCTACGAGACCCAGTACTTC. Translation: CAWNPAVYETQYF. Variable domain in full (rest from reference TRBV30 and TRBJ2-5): SQTIHQWPATLVQPVGSPLSLECTVEGTSNPNLYWYRQAAGRGLQLLFYSVGIGQISSEVPQNLSASRPQDRQFILSSKKLLLSDSGFYLCAWNPAVYETQYFGPGTRLLVL.

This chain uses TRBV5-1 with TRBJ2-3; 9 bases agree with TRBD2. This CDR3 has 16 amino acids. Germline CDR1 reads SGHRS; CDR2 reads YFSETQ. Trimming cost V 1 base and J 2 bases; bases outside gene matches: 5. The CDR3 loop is CASSLTSGGPTDTQYF. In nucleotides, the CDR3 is TGCGCCAGCAGCTTGACCAGCGGGGGGCCCACAGATACGCAGTATTTT.

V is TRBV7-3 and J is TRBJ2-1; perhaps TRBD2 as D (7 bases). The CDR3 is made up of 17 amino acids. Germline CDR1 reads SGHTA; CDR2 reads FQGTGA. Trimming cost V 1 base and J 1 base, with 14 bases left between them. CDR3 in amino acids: CASSLIGGGQSYNEQFF. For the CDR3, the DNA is TGTGCCAGCAGCTTAATTGGGGGGGGGCAGTCCTACAATGAGCAGTTCTTC. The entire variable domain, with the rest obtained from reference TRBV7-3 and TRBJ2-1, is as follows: GAGVSQTPSNKVTEKGKYVELRCDPISGHTALYWYRQSLGQGPEFLIYFQGTGAADDSGLPNDRFFAVRPEGSVSTLKIQRTERGDSAVYLCASSLIGGGQSYNEQFFGPGTRLTVL.

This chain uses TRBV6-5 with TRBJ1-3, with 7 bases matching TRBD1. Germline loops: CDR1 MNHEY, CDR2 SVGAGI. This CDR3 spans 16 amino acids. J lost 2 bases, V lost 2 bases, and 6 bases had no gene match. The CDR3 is CASSYLNRGAGNTIYF. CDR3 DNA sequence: TGTGCCAGCAGTTACCTTAACAGGGGCGCTGGAAACACCATATATTTT.

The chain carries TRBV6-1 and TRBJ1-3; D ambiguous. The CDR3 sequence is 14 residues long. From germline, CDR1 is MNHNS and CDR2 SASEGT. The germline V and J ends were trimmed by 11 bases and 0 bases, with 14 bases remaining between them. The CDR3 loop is CAPKLQSSGNTIYF. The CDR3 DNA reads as TGTGCCCCCAAATTACAGAGCTCTGGAAACACCATATATTTT.

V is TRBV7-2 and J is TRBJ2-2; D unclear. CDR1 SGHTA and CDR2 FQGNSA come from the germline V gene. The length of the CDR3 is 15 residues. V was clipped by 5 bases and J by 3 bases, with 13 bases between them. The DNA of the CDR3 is TGTGCCAGCAGCCCTCAAAAGGGCGACACCGGGGAGCTGTTTTTT. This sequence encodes CASSPQKGDTGELFF.

CDR3 protein: CASSVAVLGEKLFF. CDR3 coding DNA: TGTGCCAGCAGCGTAGCGGTCCTTGGTGAAAAACTGTTTTTT. V gene TRBV9 combines with J gene TRBJ1-4; D not resolved. The CDR3 length is 14 residues. V dropped 0 bases and J dropped 7 bases, with 10 bases sitting between them. CDR1 SGDLS and CDR2 YYNGEE come from the germline V gene.

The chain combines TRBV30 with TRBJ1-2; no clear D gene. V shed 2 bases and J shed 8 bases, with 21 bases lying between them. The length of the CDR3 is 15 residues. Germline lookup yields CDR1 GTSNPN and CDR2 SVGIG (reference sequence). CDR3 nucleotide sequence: TGTGCCTGGAGTCAGTATAGGCAGGCGTCGGACGGCTACACCTTC. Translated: CAWSQYRQASDGYTF.

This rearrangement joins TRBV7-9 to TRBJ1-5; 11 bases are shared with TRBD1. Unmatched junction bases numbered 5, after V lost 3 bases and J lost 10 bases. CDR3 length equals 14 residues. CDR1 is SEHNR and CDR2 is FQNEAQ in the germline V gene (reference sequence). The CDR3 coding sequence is TGTGCCAGCAGCTTGGGACAGGGGGAAGGTCCCCAGCATTTT. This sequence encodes CASSLGQGEGPQHF.

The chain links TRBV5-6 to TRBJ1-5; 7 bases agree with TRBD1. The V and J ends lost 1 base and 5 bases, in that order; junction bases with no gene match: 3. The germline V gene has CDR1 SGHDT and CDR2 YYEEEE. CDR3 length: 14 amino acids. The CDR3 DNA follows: TGTGCCAGCAGCTTGTACAGGGGCTATCAGCCCCAGCATTTT. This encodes CASSLYRGYQPQHF. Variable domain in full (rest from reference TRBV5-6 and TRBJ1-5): DAGVTQSPTHLIKTRGQQVTLRCSPKSGHDTVSWYQQALGQGPQFIFQYYEEEERQRGNFPDRFSGHQFPNYSSELNVNALLLGDSALYLCASSLYRGYQPQHFGDGTRLSIL.

CDR3 sequence: CAWSLLGAETQYF. For the CDR3, the DNA is TGTGCCTGGAGCCTCCTGGGGGCGGAGACCCAGTACTTC. The gene calls are TRBV30 and TRBJ2-5, with D possibly TRBD1 on 6 matching bases. V was clipped by 3 bases and J by 5 bases, with 13 bases between them. Looked up from germline, CDR1 is GTSNPN and CDR2 is SVGIG (reference sequence). There are 13 residues in the CDR3.

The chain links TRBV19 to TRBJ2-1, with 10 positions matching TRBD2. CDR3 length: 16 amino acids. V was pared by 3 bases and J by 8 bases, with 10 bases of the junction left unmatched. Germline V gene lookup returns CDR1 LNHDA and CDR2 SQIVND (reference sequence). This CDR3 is CASSISSGRASDEQFF. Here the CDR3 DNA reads TGTGCCAGTAGTATCTCAAGCGGGAGGGCCTCGGATGAGCAGTTCTTC.

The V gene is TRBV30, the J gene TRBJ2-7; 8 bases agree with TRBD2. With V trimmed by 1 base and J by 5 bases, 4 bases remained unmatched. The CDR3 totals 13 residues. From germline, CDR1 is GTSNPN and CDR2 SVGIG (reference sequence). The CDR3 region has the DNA TGTGCCTGGAGTGGACTAGCGCACCACGAGCAGTACTTC. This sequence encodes CAWSGLAHHEQYF. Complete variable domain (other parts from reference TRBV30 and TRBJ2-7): SQTIHQWPATLVQPVGSPLSLECTVEGTSNPNLYWYRQAAGRGLQLLFYSVGIGQISSEVPQNLSASRPQDRQFILSSKKLLLSDSGFYLCAWSGLAHHEQYFGPGTRLTVT.

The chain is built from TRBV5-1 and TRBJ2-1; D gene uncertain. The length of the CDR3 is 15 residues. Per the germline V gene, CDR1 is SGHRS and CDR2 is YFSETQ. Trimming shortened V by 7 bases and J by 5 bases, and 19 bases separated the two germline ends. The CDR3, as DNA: TGCGCCAGCTCAAGAAGCATATCCCCCAACAATGAGCAGTTCTTC. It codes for CASSRSISPNNEQFF.

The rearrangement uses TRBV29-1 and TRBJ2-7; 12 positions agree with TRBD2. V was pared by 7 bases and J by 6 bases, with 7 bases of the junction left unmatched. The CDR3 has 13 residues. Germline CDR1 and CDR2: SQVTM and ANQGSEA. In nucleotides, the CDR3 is TGCAGCGCGGGACAGGGACTAGCGGGCGAGCAGTACTTC. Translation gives CSAGQGLAGEQYF.

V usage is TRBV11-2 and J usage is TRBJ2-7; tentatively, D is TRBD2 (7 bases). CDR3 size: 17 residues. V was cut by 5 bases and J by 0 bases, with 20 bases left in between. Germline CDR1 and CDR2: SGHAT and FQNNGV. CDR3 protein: CASSGTLRGPFSYEQYF. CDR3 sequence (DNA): TGTGCCAGCAGCGGAACGTTGCGGGGGCCCTTCTCCTACGAGCAGTACTTC.

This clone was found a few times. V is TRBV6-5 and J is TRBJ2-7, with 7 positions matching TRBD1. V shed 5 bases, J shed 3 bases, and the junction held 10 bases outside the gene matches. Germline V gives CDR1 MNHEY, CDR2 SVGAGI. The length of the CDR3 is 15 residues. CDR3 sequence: CASSRFVQGVYEQYF. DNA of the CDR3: TGTGCCAGCAGTCGATTTGTGCAGGGGGTCTACGAGCAGTACTTC.

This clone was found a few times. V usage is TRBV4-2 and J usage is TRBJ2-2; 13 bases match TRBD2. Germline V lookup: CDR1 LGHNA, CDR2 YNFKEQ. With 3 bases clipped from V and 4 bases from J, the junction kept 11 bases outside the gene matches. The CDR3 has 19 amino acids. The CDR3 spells CASSHPGWTSGRGTGELFF. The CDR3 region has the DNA TGTGCCAGCAGCCACCCAGGTTGGACTAGCGGGAGAGGCACCGGGGAGCTGTTTTTT.

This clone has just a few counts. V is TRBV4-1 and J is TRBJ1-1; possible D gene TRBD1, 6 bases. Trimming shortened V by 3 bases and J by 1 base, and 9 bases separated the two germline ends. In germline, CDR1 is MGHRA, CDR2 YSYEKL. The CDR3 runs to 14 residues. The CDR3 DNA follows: TGCGCCAGCAGCCAGTGGACAGCGAACACTGAAGCTTTCTTT. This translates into CASSQWTANTEAFF.

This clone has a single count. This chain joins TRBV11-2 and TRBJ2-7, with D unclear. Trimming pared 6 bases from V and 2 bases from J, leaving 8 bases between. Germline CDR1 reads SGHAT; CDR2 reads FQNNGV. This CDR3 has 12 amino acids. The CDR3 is CASSRTPYEQYF. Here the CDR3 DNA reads TGTGCCAGCAGTCGTACACCCTACGAGCAGTACTTC. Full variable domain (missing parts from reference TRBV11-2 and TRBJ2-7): EAGVAQSPRYKIIEKRQSVAFWCNPISGHATLYWYQQILGQGPKLLIQFQNNGVVDDSQLPKDRFSAERLKGVDSTLKIQPAKLEDSAVYLCASSRTPYEQYFGPGTRLTVT.

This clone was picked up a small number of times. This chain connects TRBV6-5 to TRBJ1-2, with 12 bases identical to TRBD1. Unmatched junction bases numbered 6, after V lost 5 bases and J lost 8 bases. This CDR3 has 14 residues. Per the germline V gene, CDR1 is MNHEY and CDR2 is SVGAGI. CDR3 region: CASSRGQGAPGYTF. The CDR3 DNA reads TGTGCCAGCAGTCGGGGACAGGGGGCGCCGGGCTACACCTTC.

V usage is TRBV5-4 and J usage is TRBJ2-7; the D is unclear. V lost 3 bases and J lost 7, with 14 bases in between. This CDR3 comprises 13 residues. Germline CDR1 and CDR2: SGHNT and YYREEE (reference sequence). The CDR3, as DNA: TGTGCCAGCAGCTGGACCCACGAGGAGGAGCAGTACTTC. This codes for CASSWTHEEEQYF.

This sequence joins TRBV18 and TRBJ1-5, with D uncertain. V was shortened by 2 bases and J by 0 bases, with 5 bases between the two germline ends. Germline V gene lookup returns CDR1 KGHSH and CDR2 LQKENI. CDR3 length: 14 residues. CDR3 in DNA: TGTGCCAGCTCACCAGGGAATAGCAATCAGCCCCAGCATTTT. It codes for CASSPGNSNQPQHF.

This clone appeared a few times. This CDR3 reads CASSVDRGGTEAFF. CDR3 DNA sequence: TGTGCCAGCAGCGTAGATAGGGGGGGGACTGAAGCTTTCTTT. The chain has TRBV9 and TRBJ1-1, with D possibly matching TRBD1 (6 bases). CDR1 and CDR2 from the germline V gene are SGDLS and YYNGEE. With 0 bases removed from V and 5 bases from J, the gap between germline ends came to 11 bases. This CDR3 region has 14 residues.